The present T cell receptor beta chain was sequenced within a study of a mutant IDH1 vaccine in newly diagnosed glioma. Study in general: All eight of the vaccinations patients received fell in weeks 1, 3, 5, 7, 11, 15, 19 and 23. Averaging around 42 years of age, treated patients were about 62% male and 37.5% female. Before enrollment, the patients had been treated with radiotherapy alone, temozolomide alone, or both together. Most of them had received both.

On this clone itself: What it binds is unknown.

TCRdb keeps only in-frame clones here, not all; method: immunoSEQ multiplex PCR. The table shows tens of thousands of clones, with roughly 80% occurring only once. Trimming at V came to 4 bases and at J to 5 bases, leaving 5 bases not matched to a gene. This CDR3 is 16 amino acids long. Germline V gene data show CDR1 as MGHRA and CDR2 as YSYEKL. Study-wide points: Of the patients, 80% to 95% had vaccine-induced immune responses.

Specified time point: week 11, during vaccination. Every vaccination contained 300 ug of the mutant IDH1 20-mer peptide and was paired with topical imiquimod. The sequencing here drew on PBMCs, taken from a glioma patient whose treatment included an IDH1 peptide vaccine. This TCR came from a man between 45 and 60 years old with glioma. The chain recombines TRBV4-1 with TRBJ2-1, with TRBD2 identical over 13 bases. CDR3 DNA: TGCGCCAGCAGCCGAGGGGGACTAGCGGGGAACAATGAGCAGTTCTTC. This gives the protein CASSRGGLAGNNEQFF.